This T cell receptor beta chain was sequenced for a study of T cell repertoires in cytomegalovirus infection. In the study overall: It was the public TCR beta signatures that indicated both CMV infection and matching HLA type.

One entry per CDR3 protein, called by TCRdb with MiXCR from the reads. The repertoire holds nearly 550,000 distinct CDR3 sequences, with 16% as singletons. Per germline, CDR1 LNHDA and CDR2 SQIVND (reference sequence). The CDR3 length is 13 residues. Trimming shortened V by 5 bases and J by 1 base, and 8 bases separated the two germline ends. This clonotype was seen ten or more times. Its antigen is not known. Notes on the study in general: What dominated the ex vivo response were HLA-C-restricted CMV-specific TCR beta clonotypes.

Specimen: CD8+ T cells from PBMCs. The rearrangement links TRBV19 to TRBJ1-1; no clear D gene. The receptor's source is a human donor in good health (CMV status not recorded). Some clones in this sample may be carry-over from other donors' samples. The CDR3 region has the DNA TGTGCCAGTAGTGCATATGGGAACACTGAAGCTTTCTTT. It translates to CASSAYGNTEAFF.